This T cell receptor (beta chain) originates from a study of T cells after yellow fever vaccination. Study results and caveats: The booster saw the reappearance of most primary-vaccination clones (about 95% CD4, 80% to 90% CD8). When the response was secondary, it was weaker but reached its peak faster, day 5 versus 15.

5'RACE template switching added a universal primer site and UMIs to TCR cDNA. TCRdb reprocessed the 5' RACE reads via MiXCR and lists one record per CDR3 protein. The sample lists hundreds of thousands of distinct CDR3 sequences, 3.6% occurring once. The germline V and J ends were trimmed by 5 bases and 3 bases, with 13 bases remaining between them. The CDR3 sequence is 15 residues long. Germline CDR1 reads SEHNR; CDR2 reads FQNEAQ (reference sequence). In its sample, this clonotype was seen a few times. Antigen: not known. The starting material was PBMCs, obtained on the day of the yellow fever booster vaccination. This sequence was found in a man between 18 and 35 years old who received the YFV17D yellow fever vaccine. V gene TRBV7-9 combines with J gene TRBJ2-2, with D perhaps matching TRBD1 or TRBD2 (5 bases each). The CDR3 sequence: CASSATGLYTGELFF. CDR3 coding DNA: TGTGCCAGCAGCGCGACGGGGCTATACACCGGGGAGCTGTTTTTT.